This is a list of T cell receptor beta chains from one sample in a study of blood T cell repertoires in COVID-19. Using immunoSEQ multiplex PCR, the repertoire was profiled, and TCRdb retains in-frame clones only, with some absent. Among 200,000 to 250,000 clones, approximately 90% were seen once, and the ten largest hold about 2.6%. Sequenced input: PBMCs or T cells enriched from blood (not recorded which). These receptors were taken from a woman younger than 45 who had recovered from COVID-19. Each CDR3 is given with its conserved first and last residue. A D gene is named only where the DNA matches it firmly. The size of a clone is reported for some rows only, either as once, few or many, or as a class for expanded clones.

DNA,CDR3,V,J,size,D
TGTGCCAGCACGGCGCGTCGGGGGGCAGTCGACGAGCAGTACTTC,CASTARRGAVDEQYF,TRBV6-5,TRBJ2-7,.,.
TGTGCCAGCAGCTTAGAGCAGCGGGGGGCCTCGAGAGATACGCAGTATTTT,CASSLEQRGASRDTQYF,TRBV7-2,TRBJ2-3,.,TRBD2
TGTGCCAGCTCACGTAGGGACAGGGAGGACACTGAAGCTTTCTTT,CASSRRDREDTEAFF,TRBV18,TRBJ1-1,.,TRBD1
TGTGCCAGCAAGGGGGGGAGACGGGAGACCCAGTACTTC,CASKGGRRETQYF,TRBV2,TRBJ2-5,.,.
TGTGCCAGCTCACCCAAGGGGGACAGGAGCACGCCCCAGCATTTT,CASSPKGDRSTPQHF,TRBV18,TRBJ1-5,.,TRBD1
TGTGCCAGCAGCCAACTAGCGGGGGGGCACGTTGAGCAGTTCTTC,CASSQLAGGHVEQFF,TRBV14,TRBJ2-1,.,TRBD2
TGTGCCAGCAGCGTTACAGGGGAGCCAAACACCATATATTTT,CASSVTGEPNTIYF,TRBV9,TRBJ1-3,.,TRBD1
TGCAGCGTTGAAGGTTCAGGGAGGGGCTATGGCTACACCTTC,CSVEGSGRGYGYTF,TRBV29-1,TRBJ1-2,.,.
TGTGCCAGCCAGCAGGGGGGAAGGCAGCCCCAGCATTTT,CASQQGGRQPQHF,TRBV6-5,TRBJ1-5,.,TRBD1
TGTGCCAGCAGTGTATCAGGGCGAAACACCGGGGAGCTGTTTTTT,CASSVSGRNTGELFF,TRBV2,TRBJ2-2,.,.
TGTGCCAGCAAACCAAACGAGCTATATGGCTACACCTTC,CASKPNELYGYTF,TRBV6-5,TRBJ1-2,.,.
TGTGCCAGCAGCCGCGACGGGACTGATGGAAACACCATATATTTT,CASSRDGTDGNTIYF,TRBV11-2,TRBJ1-3,once,.
TGTGCCAGCAGCCAACTCAGCGGGGGGACAGATACGCAGTATTTT,CASSQLSGGTDTQYF,TRBV4-2,TRBJ2-3,.,TRBD2
TGTGCCAGCAGCTTATCTCTCTATGAGCAGTTCTTC,CASSLSLYEQFF,TRBV7-2,TRBJ2-1,.,.
TGTGCCAGCAGCGGGGGACAGCCTAATGAAAAACTGTTTTTT,CASSGGQPNEKLFF,TRBV9,TRBJ1-4,.,TRBD1
TGTGCCAGCAGCCAAGATTGGCAGCAAGAGACCCAGTACTTC,CASSQDWQQETQYF,TRBV3-1/TRBV3-2,TRBJ2-5,.,.
TGCGCCAGCAGCAAGACCGGGACAGGGTTCGAGCAGTACTTC,CASSKTGTGFEQYF,TRBV5-1,TRBJ2-7,medium-sized,TRBD1
TGTGCCAGCAGCCAAAGGAGGGGGGGGTATACAGATACGCAGTATTTT,CASSQRRGGYTDTQYF,TRBV3-1/TRBV3-2,TRBJ2-3,.,.
TGTGCCAGCAGGATGGGGGGGGCCAACACTGAAGCTTTCTTT,CASRMGGANTEAFF,TRBV25-1,TRBJ1-1,.,.
TGTGCCAGCAGCCCGCCAGGGGCCACCAGTAAAAGTGGCTACACCTTC,CASSPPGATSKSGYTF,TRBV7-9,TRBJ1-2,.,.
TGTGCCAGCTCACCCGGGACAGGGTACGAGCAGTACTTC,CASSPGTGYEQYF,TRBV18,TRBJ2-7,.,TRBD1
TGTGCCAGCAGCGTAGAAGCGGGGGGATCCTACAATGAGCAGTTCTTC,CASSVEAGGSYNEQFF,TRBV9,TRBJ2-1,.,TRBD2
TGTGCCAGCAGACAGGGGGCGGAAGGAAACACCATATATTTT,CASRQGAEGNTIYF,TRBV6-5,TRBJ1-3,once,TRBD1
TGTGCCAGCAGCCATGCGGGTCTAGATACGCAGTATTTT,CASSHAGLDTQYF,TRBV3-1/TRBV3-2,TRBJ2-3,.,.
TGTGCCAGCAGCCCCTTAGCGGGGGGGAAAGAGACCCAGTACTTC,CASSPLAGGKETQYF,TRBV4-2,TRBJ2-5,.,TRBD2
TGCAGCGTTGAAGGGGCAGGGCTCCAGCCCCAGCATTTT,CSVEGAGLQPQHF,TRBV29-1,TRBJ1-5,.,.
TGTGCCAGTAGTATTGGAGCGGGGGGCCGAGATACGCAGTATTTT,CASSIGAGGRDTQYF,TRBV19,TRBJ2-3,.,TRBD2
TGTGCCAGCAGCTTGAGGATCCTCTCTGGAAACACCATATATTTT,CASSLRILSGNTIYF,TRBV7-8,TRBJ1-3,.,.
TGTGCCAGCAGCGAGAGCGGGGGGAACAATGAGCAGTTCTTC,CASSESGGNNEQFF,TRBV7-9,TRBJ2-1,.,TRBD2
TGTGCCAGCAGCTACGCACTAGCGGGGCAAGAGACCCAGTACTTC,CASSYALAGQETQYF,TRBV11-2,TRBJ2-5,.,TRBD2
TGTGCCAGCTCACAATGGACAGGGGGGGAAGAGACCCAGTACTTC,CASSQWTGGEETQYF,TRBV18,TRBJ2-5,.,TRBD1
TGTGCCAGCAGTGGACAGGGGGCGAGGGAAAAACTGTTTTTT,CASSGQGAREKLFF,TRBV2,TRBJ1-4,.,TRBD1
TGTGCCAGCAGCACGGGACAGGGGGTAATTTCCTACAATGAGCAGTTCTTC,CASSTGQGVISYNEQFF,TRBV9,TRBJ2-1,.,TRBD1
TGTGCCAGCAGTTTATCGAGGGACAGGGCGAATGAAAAACTGTTTTTT,CASSLSRDRANEKLFF,TRBV28,TRBJ1-4,.,TRBD1
TGTGCCAGCAGCCAACCGGGACAGGGCTTCACAGATACGCAGTATTTT,CASSQPGQGFTDTQYF,TRBV7-9,TRBJ2-3,.,TRBD1
TGTGCCAGCAGACTACAGGGGGCGCGAGAAAAACTGTTTTTT,CASRLQGAREKLFF,TRBV7-2,TRBJ1-4,.,TRBD1
TGCGCCAGCAGGAGAACAGGGGATACCAATCAGCCCCAGCATTTT,CASRRTGDTNQPQHF,TRBV10-2,TRBJ1-5,few,TRBD1
TGCGCCAGCAGCTTGTTAGGAGGGGACAGCAATTCACCCCTCCACTTT,CASSLLGGDSNSPLHF,TRBV5-1,TRBJ1-6,.,TRBD1
TGTGCCAGCAGCATTCGGGACAGCGGAAACACCATATATTTT,CASSIRDSGNTIYF,TRBV9,TRBJ1-3,once,TRBD1
TGTGCCAGCAGCCGTGGAGGGGCCGACGAGCAGTACTTC,CASSRGGADEQYF,TRBV11-3,TRBJ2-7,.,.
TGTGCCAGCACCATAGACAGCCGTAGCAATCAGCCCCAGCATTTT,CASTIDSRSNQPQHF,TRBV7-8,TRBJ1-5,.,.
TGTGCCAGCAGCTTAGCGGGGGGGCCAGGGGATACGCAGTATTTT,CASSLAGGPGDTQYF,TRBV11-1,TRBJ2-3,.,.
TGTGCCAGCAGCTTGTTGGTTGGCAGTCCTGAAGCTTTCTTT,CASSLLVGSPEAFF,TRBV5-6,TRBJ1-1,.,.
TGTGCCAGCAGTTACTCGAGCGAGGGTGGCTACACCTTC,CASSYSSEGGYTF,TRBV6-5,TRBJ1-2,.,.
TGTGCCAGTACCCAGGGGGCACGTCCATCACCCCTCCACTTT,CASTQGARPSPLHF,TRBV2,TRBJ1-6,.,TRBD1